This T cell receptor (beta chain) was retrieved from a study of blood T cell repertoires in COVID-19. Study as a whole: Acute-phase and convalescent COVID-19 samples originated in the United States, Italy and Spain. In each case, the material was cDNA or gDNA derived from T cells, B-cell-depleted T cells, or PBMCs.

Recruited during active infection, patients (from Seattle) were subsequently followed longitudinally. Original analysis: Cell counts per sample came from amplifying reference gene primers. Here immunoSEQ multiplex PCR was the method, and the copy in TCRdb shows in-frame clones only, minus some. From that table come the V and J calls and clone size; the DNA was used to work out D and trimming. The sample contains 150,000 or so clones, 83% of which appear only once. This clone appeared once. The CDR3 runs to 14 residues. This clonotype originated in a woman aged 60-75 years with COVID-19, enrolled during active disease. This chain connects TRBV21-1 to TRBJ2-7; no check of the table's D call, TRBD1, against the DNA was made. TRBV21-1 is given as a pseudogene. Source material: peripheral blood. CDR3: CASSMSGTPYEQYF. CDR3 DNA: TGTGCCAGCAGCATGTCCGGGACACCCTACGAGCAGTACTTC.